This T cell receptor (beta chain) appears in the sequencing data of a study of cytomegalovirus exposure and HLA in healthy donors. Study at large: An earlier analysis identified approximately 110 million unique TCR beta sequences in about 180 million T cells.

This clone was detected once. As yet, its antigen is unknown. The study ran its PCR with 60 Vbeta and 13 Jbeta primers. TCRdb's table, derived via immunoSEQ multiplex PCR, lists solely in-frame clones and lacks some. The table has some 170,000 clones, 82% seen once. Study-wide points: For presence/absence analyses, sequencing depth was assumed to be roughly uniform across donors.

Germline values: CDR1 MDHEN, CDR2 SYDVKM. After removal of 6 bases from V and 10 bases from J, the junction contained 11 bases not matched to a gene. The CDR3 extends over 14 amino acids. The sequencing sample was made of PBMCs. The chain is built from TRBV28 and TRBJ2-1; the match to TRBD2 covers 8 bases. The clonotype comes from a girl aged 2-10 years in good health and CMV-seropositive. In DNA form, the CDR3 reads TGTGCCAGCAGCCTCCCGGGACTAGTCCGCGAGCAGTTCTTC. It specifies CASSLPGLVREQFF.